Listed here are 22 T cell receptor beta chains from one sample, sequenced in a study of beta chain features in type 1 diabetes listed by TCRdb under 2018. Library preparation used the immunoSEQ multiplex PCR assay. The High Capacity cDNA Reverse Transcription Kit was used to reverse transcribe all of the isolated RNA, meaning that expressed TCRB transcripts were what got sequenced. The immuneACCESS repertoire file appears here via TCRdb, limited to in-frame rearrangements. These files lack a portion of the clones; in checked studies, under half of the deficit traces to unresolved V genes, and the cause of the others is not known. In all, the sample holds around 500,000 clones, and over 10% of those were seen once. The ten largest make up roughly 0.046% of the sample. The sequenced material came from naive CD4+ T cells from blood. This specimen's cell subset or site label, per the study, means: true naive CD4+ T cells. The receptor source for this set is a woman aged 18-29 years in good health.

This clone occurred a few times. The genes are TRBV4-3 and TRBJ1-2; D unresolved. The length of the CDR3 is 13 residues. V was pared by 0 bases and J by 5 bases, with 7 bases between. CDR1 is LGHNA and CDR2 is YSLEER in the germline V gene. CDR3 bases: TGCGCCAGCAGCCAAGATCGCCTGTATGGCTACACCTTC. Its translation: CASSQDRLYGYTF.

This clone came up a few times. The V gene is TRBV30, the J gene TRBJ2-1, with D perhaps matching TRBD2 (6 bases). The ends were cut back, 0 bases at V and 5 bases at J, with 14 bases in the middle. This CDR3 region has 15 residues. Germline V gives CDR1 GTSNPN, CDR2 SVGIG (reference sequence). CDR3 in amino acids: CAWSVGGAGNNEQFF. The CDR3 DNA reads TGTGCCTGGAGTGTTGGTGGTGCGGGGAACAATGAGCAGTTCTTC.

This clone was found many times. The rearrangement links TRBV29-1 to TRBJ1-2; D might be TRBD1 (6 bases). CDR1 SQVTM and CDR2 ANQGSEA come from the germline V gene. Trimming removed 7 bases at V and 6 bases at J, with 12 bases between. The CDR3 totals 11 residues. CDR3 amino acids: CSAYRENGYTF. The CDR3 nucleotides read TGCAGCGCGTACAGGGAGAATGGCTACACCTTC.

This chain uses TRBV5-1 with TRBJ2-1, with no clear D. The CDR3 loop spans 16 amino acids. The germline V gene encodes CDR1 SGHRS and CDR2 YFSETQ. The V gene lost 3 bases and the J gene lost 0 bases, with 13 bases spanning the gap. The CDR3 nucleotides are TGCGCCAGCAGCTCCGAAGGCAGAGCCTCCTACAATGAGCAGTTCTTC. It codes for CASSSEGRASYNEQFF.

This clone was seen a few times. CDR3 sequence (DNA): TGTGCCAGCTCCCCAAGGACAGGAGAATATTCACCCCTCCACTTT. Translated: CASSPRTGEYSPLHF. This chain connects TRBV25-1 to TRBJ1-6, with TRBD1 matching 7 bases. The CDR3 has 15 amino acids. Unmatched junction bases numbered 12, after V lost 8 bases and J lost 8 bases. Germline V lookup: CDR1 MGHDK, CDR2 SYGVNS.

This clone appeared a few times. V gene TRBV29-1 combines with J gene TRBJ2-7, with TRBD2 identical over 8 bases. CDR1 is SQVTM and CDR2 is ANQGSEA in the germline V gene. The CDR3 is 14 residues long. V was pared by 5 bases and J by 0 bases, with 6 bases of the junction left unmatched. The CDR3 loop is CSVKGLASSYEQYF. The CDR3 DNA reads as TGCAGCGTTAAAGGACTAGCTAGCTCCTACGAGCAGTACTTC.

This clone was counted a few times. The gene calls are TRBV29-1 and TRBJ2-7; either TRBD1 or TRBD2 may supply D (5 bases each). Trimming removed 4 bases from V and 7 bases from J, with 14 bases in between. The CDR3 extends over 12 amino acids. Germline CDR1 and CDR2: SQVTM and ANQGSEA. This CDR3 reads CSVGVPGAEQYF. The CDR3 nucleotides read TGCAGCGTTGGAGTCCCCGGGGCGGAGCAGTACTTC.

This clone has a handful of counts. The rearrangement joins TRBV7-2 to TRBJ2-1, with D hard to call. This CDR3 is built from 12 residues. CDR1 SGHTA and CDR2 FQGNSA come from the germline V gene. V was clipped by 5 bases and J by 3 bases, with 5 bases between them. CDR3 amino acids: CASSINYNEQFF. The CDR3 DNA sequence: TGTGCCAGCAGCATAAACTACAATGAGCAGTTCTTC.

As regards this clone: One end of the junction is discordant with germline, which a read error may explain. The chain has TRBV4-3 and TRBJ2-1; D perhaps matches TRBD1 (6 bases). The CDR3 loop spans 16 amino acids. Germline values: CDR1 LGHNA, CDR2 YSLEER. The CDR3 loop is CASSQEFTDRHSELFF. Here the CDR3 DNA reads TGCGCCAGCAGCCAAGAGTTTACCGACAGGCACAGTGAGCTGTTCTTC.

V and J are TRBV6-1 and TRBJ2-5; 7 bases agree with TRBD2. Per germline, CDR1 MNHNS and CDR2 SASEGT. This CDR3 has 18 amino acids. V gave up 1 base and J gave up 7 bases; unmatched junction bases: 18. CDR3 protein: CASSEVGTILFGYGTQYF. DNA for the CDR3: TGTGCCAGCAGTGAAGTAGGGACTATCCTTTTCGGATACGGGACCCAGTACTTC.

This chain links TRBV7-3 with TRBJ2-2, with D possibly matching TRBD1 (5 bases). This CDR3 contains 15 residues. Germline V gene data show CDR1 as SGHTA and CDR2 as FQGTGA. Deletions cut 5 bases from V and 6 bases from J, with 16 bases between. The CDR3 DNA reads TGTGCCAGCAGCGTCCGACCAAGGGGCGCCGGGGAGCTGTTTTTT. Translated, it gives CASSVRPRGAGELFF.

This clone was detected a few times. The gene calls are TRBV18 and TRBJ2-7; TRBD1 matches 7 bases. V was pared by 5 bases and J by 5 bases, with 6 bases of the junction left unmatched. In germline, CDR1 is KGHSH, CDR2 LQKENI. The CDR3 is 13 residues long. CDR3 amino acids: CASSYDRVDEQYV. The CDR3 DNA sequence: TGTGCCAGCTCATACGACAGGGTGGACGAGCAGTACGTC.

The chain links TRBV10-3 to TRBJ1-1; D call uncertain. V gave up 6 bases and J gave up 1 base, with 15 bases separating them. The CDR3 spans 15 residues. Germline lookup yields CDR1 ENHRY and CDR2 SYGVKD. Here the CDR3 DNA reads TGTGCCATCAGCTCCATGGGCGGAAAGAACACTGAAGCTTTCTTT. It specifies CAISSMGGKNTEAFF.

CDR3 loop: CASSLASLSFLGKGVNQPQHF. CDR3 coding DNA: TGTGCCAGCAGCTTAGCGAGCTTAAGCTTTTTGGGGAAAGGGGTAAATCAGCCCCAGCATTTT. The chain has TRBV7-8 and TRBJ1-5, with D possibly being TRBD1 (5 bases). This CDR3 is built from 21 residues. V was pared by 0 bases and J by 4 bases, with 28 bases between. Germline V lookup: CDR1 SGHVS, CDR2 FQNEAQ.

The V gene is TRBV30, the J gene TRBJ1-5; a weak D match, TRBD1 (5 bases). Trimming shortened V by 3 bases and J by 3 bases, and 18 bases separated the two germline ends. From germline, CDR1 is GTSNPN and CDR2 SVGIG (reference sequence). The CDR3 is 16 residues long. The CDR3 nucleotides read TGTGCCTGGAGCCGGGGCTTTATGGGGTCCAATCAGCCCCAGCATTTT. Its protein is CAWSRGFMGSNQPQHF.

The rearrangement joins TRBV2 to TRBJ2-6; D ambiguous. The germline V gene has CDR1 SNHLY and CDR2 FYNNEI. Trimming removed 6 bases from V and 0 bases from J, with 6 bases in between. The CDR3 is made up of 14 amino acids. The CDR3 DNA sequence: TGTGCCAGCAGGACGGACTCTGGGGCCAACGTCCTGACTTTC. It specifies CASRTDSGANVLTF.

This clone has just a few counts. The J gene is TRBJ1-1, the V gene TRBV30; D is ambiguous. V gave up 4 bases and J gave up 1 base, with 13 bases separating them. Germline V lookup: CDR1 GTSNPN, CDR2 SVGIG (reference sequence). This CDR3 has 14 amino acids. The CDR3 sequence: CAWNGRLANTEAFF. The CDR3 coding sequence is TGTGCCTGGAATGGACGGCTCGCGAACACTGAAGCTTTCTTT.

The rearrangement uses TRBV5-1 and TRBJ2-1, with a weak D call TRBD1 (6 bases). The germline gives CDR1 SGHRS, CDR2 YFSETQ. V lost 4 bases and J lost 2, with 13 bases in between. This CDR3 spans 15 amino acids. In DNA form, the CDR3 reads TGCGCCAGCAGCCTGCAAGGACAGACCTACAATGAGCAGTTCTTC. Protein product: CASSLQGQTYNEQFF. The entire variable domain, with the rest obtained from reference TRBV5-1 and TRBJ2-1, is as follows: KAGVTQTPRYLIKTRGQQVTLSCSPISGHRSVSWYQQTPGQGLQFLFEYFSETQRNKGNFPGRFSGRQFSNSRSEMNVSTLELGDSALYLCASSLQGQTYNEQFFGPGTRLTVL.

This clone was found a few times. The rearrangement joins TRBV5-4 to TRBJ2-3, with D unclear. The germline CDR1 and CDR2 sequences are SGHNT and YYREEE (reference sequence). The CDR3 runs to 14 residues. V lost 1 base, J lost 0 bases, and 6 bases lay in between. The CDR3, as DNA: TGTGCCAGCAGCTTGTCGAAAAGCACAGATACGCAGTATTTT. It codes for CASSLSKSTDTQYF.

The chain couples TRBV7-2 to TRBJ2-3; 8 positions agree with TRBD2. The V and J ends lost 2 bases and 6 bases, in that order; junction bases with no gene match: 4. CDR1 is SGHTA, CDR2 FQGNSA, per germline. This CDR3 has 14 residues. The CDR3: CASSLLGRGDTQYF. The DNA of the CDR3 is TGTGCCAGCAGCTTACTCGGGAGGGGCGATACGCAGTATTTT.

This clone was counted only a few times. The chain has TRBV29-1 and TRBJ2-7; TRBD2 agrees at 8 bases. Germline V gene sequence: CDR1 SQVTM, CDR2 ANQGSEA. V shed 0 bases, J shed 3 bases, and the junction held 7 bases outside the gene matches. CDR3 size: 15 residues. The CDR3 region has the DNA TGCAGCGTTGAAGATCGAGGGGCGGGAGGCTACGAGCAGTACTTC. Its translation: CSVEDRGAGGYEQYF.

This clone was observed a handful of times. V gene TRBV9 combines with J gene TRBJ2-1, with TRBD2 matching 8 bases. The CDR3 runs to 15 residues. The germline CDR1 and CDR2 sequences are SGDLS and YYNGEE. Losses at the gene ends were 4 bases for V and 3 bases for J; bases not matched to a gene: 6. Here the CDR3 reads CASSPREGSYNEQFF. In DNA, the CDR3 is TGTGCCAGCAGCCCCCGGGAGGGGAGCTACAATGAGCAGTTCTTC.